Below are 5 T cell receptor beta chains sequenced from a single sample in a study of early T cells in non-severe SARS-CoV-2 infection. MiXCR, applied by TCRdb to the 5' RACE reads, yields one record per CDR3 protein. The repertoire holds more than 80,000 distinct CDR3 sequences, with roughly an eighth as singletons. Sequencing was done on a sample of whole blood. Source of these receptors: an adult who was a healthcare worker with PCR-confirmed SARS-CoV-2 infection or an uninfected control (not recorded which).

Note on this clonotype: A much larger clone sits a single nucleotide away, making a read error possible. The chain carries TRBV7-2 and TRBJ1-1; D ambiguous. The V and J ends lost 1 base and 1 base respectively, with 4 bases between them. Germline loops: CDR1 SGHTA, CDR2 FQGNSA. This CDR3 region has 13 residues. CDR3 loop: CASSLVGNTEAFF. CDR3 DNA sequence: TGTGCCAGCAGCTTAGTTGGGAACACTGAAGCTTTCTTT.

The chain joins TRBV2 to TRBJ1-1; D not resolved. The CDR3 contains 11 residues. Germline CDR1 is SNHLY and CDR2 is FYNNEI. Deletions cut 8 bases from V and 2 bases from J, with 6 bases between. The CDR3 bases are TGTGCCAGCCTGATAAACACTGAAGCTTTCTTT. It yields the protein CASLINTEAFF.

The table lists this clonotype with a few counts. The rearrangement joins TRBV18 to TRBJ1-1; tentative D call: TRBD1 (5 bases). Trimming removed 3 bases at V and 0 bases at J, with 8 bases between. The CDR3 length is 14 residues. Germline-derived CDR1 and CDR2 are KGHSH and LQKENI. CDR3 in amino acids: CASSPGTLNTEAFF. The CDR3 bases are TGTGCCAGCTCACCCGGGACTCTGAACACTGAAGCTTTCTTT.

The chain carries TRBV29-1 and TRBJ1-2, with D possibly being TRBD1 (6 bases). Germline CDR1 is SQVTM and CDR2 is ANQGSEA. This CDR3 region has 13 residues. The ends were cut back, 1 base at V and 8 bases at J, with 14 bases in the middle. CDR3 DNA sequence: TGCAGCGTTGAAGGGGGGCCGGGACGCGGCTACACCTTC. Protein product: CSVEGGPGRGYTF.

V usage is TRBV29-1 and J usage is TRBJ2-4; 7 bases are a match to TRBD2. The V gene end was trimmed by 6 bases and the J gene end by 7 bases; junction bases not matched to a gene: 6. This CDR3 contains 12 residues. Germline V CDR1 and CDR2: SQVTM, ANQGSEA. CDR3 loop: CSVRDGRNIQYF. The CDR3, as DNA: TGCAGCGTAAGGGACGGGAGGAACATTCAGTACTTC.